Here is one T cell receptor (beta chain) with its context. Measured with immunoSEQ multiplex PCR; TCRdb has only the in-frame clones, and not every one. The sample records roughly 2.5 million clones, more than 80% being singletons. This specimen comes from a study of shared clonotypes between healthy human individuals. The CDR3 extends over 15 amino acids. Trimming removed 5 bases at V and 1 base at J, with 11 bases between. Germline CDR1 is MGHDK and CDR2 is SYGVNS. The origin of this receptor is a man aged 18 to 30 in good health. Sequencing used naive CD4+ T cells sorted from blood. Sample subset: CD45RA+ positively selected. This chain links TRBV25-1 with TRBJ1-4; no definite D call. This CDR3 is CASSQTGLTNEKLFF. The CDR3 region has the DNA TGTGCCAGCAGTCAGACGGGATTAACTAATGAAAAACTGTTTTTT.